This T cell receptor beta chain originates from a study of T-cell memory formation after mild COVID-19. V dropped 7 bases and J dropped 7; count of bases not matched to a gene: 13. The germline gives CDR1 MNHEY, CDR2 SVGEGT. The CDR3 runs to 16 residues. MiXCR, applied by TCRdb to the 5' RACE reads, yields one record per CDR3 protein. This sample has 150,000 to 200,000 distinct CDR3 sequences, with around 13% found just once. This clonotype was observed a handful of times. The antigen remains undetermined. The study, taken as a whole, reports: Contracting CD4+ clones lay largely in CM and EM, with CD8+ ones residing in EMRA.

Sequencing was performed on PBMCs or a T cell subset sorted from them (not recorded which). This receptor was taken from an adult woman who had mild COVID-19 (a few samples of this study predate the infection). Cell type and time point are not known. The chain carries TRBV6-2 or TRBV6-3 and TRBJ2-1; TRBD1 agrees at 10 bases. CDR3 sequence (DNA): TGTGCCAGCACCCCCCTGTGGGGACAGGGGTTAAATGAGCAGTTCTTC. Protein: CASTPLWGQGLNEQFF.